Below, 16 T cell receptor beta chains from the same sample are listed, as sequenced in a study of shared clonotypes between healthy human individuals (dated by TCRdb to 2020 to 2021). The library was produced with the immunoSEQ multiplex PCR assay. TCRdb provides this immuneACCESS table in a form limited to in-frame rearrangements. Some clones are lacking; in checked studies, under half of them reflect an unresolved V gene, and why the rest are absent is not known. For this sample there are around 1.5 million clones; around 98% appear just once. The ten largest account for approximately 0.44% of the sample. Sequencing was performed on naive CD4+ T cells sorted from blood. The meaning of the sample's cell subset or site label: CD45RA+ positively selected. All receptors derive from a man aged 30 to 39 in good health.

The chain links TRBV7-2 to TRBJ2-7, with 8 bases aligning to TRBD2. The ends lost 2 bases at V and 1 base at J; junction bases unmatched: 4. Germline assignment: CDR1 SGHTA and CDR2 FQGNSA. This CDR3 contains 15 residues. The CDR3 spells CASSLRREVSYEQYF. Written as DNA, the CDR3 is TGTGCCAGCAGCTTAAGGCGGGAGGTTTCCTACGAGCAGTACTTC.

This chain connects TRBV29-1 to TRBJ2-3; 13 bases are a match to TRBD2. Looked up from germline, CDR1 is SQVTM and CDR2 is ANQGSEA. The V and J ends lost 4 bases and 4 bases, in that order; junction bases with no gene match: 8. This CDR3 contains 16 residues. CDR3 sequence reads: CSVVLRTSGRSDTQYF. Written as DNA, the CDR3 is TGCAGCGTTGTTCTTCGGACTAGCGGGAGATCAGATACGCAGTATTTT.

The genes are TRBV9 and TRBJ1-1; the D gene is possibly TRBD1 (6 bases). V was shortened by 0 bases and J by 1 base, with 19 bases between the two germline ends. Germline CDR1 reads SGDLS; CDR2 reads YYNGEE. CDR3 length: 18 amino acids. The CDR3, as DNA: TGTGCCAGCAGCGTAGCTATTGGGGGCGAGGGTTGGAACACTGAAGCTTTCTTT. The encoded protein is CASSVAIGGEGWNTEAFF.

The V gene is TRBV28, the J gene TRBJ1-2; possible D gene TRBD1, 6 bases. The CDR3 totals 15 residues. The germline CDR1 and CDR2 sequences are MDHEN and SYDVKM. The ends were cut back, 6 bases at V and 3 bases at J, with 17 bases in the middle. The CDR3 coding sequence is TGTGCCAGCAGGGGGGCCGCCCTGTCATACTATGGCTACACCTTC. It yields the protein CASRGAALSYYGYTF.

The table lists this clone with a count of one. CDR3: CATGTSGNYEQYF. In DNA form, the CDR3 reads TGTGCCACGGGGACTAGCGGGAATTACGAGCAGTACTTC. The V call is TRBV30, the J call TRBJ2-7; TRBD2 aligns across 13 bases. V trimming: 8 bases; J trimming: 4 bases; junction bases outside the gene matches: 5. The germline gives CDR1 GTSNPN, CDR2 SVGIG (reference sequence). This CDR3 is built from 13 residues.

This chain links TRBV7-9 with TRBJ2-2; D perhaps matches TRBD1 (5 bases). The germline V gene encodes CDR1 SEHNR and CDR2 FQNEAQ (reference sequence). V gave up 5 bases and J gave up 4 bases, with 14 bases separating them. CDR3 size: 15 residues. CDR3 residues: CASSQMGLRTGELFF. CDR3 bases: TGTGCCAGCAGCCAGATGGGGCTGCGCACCGGGGAGCTGTTTTTT. Drawing the rest from reference TRBV7-9 and TRBJ2-2, the complete variable domain is DTGVSQNPRHKITKRGQNVTFRCDPISEHNRLYWYRQTLGQGPEFLTYFQNEAQLEKSRLLSDRFSAERPKGSFSTLEIQRTEQGDSAMYLCASSQMGLRTGELFFGEGSRLTVL.

The V gene is TRBV5-1, the J gene TRBJ2-2; TRBD2 aligns across 7 bases. V was clipped by 4 bases and J by 7 bases; unmatched bases: 10. CDR3 length equals 15 residues. Germline V lookup: CDR1 SGHRS, CDR2 YFSETQ. In DNA, the CDR3 is TGCGCCAGCAGCACCTCTAGCGGATTTGGCGGGGAGCTGTTTTTT. It specifies CASSTSSGFGGELFF.

The J gene is TRBJ2-5, the V gene TRBV11-3, with no clear D. Per germline, CDR1 SGHNT and CDR2 YENEEA. Trimming shortened V by 4 bases and J by 5 bases, and 11 bases separated the two germline ends. The CDR3 runs 13 residues. CDR3 nucleotide sequence: TGTGCCAGCAGCTCGACCACCTGGGAGACCCAGTACTTC. Translating gives CASSSTTWETQYF.

V is TRBV28 and J is TRBJ2-3, with TRBD1 as a possible D gene (6 bases). V was pared by 6 bases and J by 6 bases, with 19 bases between. Germline V CDR1 and CDR2: MDHEN, SYDVKM. The CDR3 covers 15 residues. CDR3: CASSRLLTGKDTQYF. As DNA, the CDR3 is TGTGCCAGCAGCCGACTATTAACAGGGAAGGATACGCAGTATTTT.

The J gene is TRBJ2-5, the V gene TRBV5-1, with 8 bases identical to TRBD1. The CDR3 has 14 amino acids. Unmatched junction bases numbered 8, after V lost 6 bases and J lost 4 bases. CDR1 SGHRS and CDR2 YFSETQ come from the germline V gene. CDR3 sequence: CASTRTGRGETQYF. The CDR3 nucleotides read TGCGCCAGCACCAGGACAGGGCGAGGAGAGACCCAGTACTTC.

The chain joins TRBV18 to TRBJ1-1; D is uncertain. Germline CDR1 is KGHSH and CDR2 is LQKENI. The CDR3 is made up of 15 amino acids. Trimming removed 1 base from V and 4 bases from J, with 13 bases in between. The CDR3 loop reads CASSPLPGWGTEAFF. The CDR3 coding sequence is TGTGCCAGCTCACCACTCCCGGGTTGGGGCACTGAAGCTTTCTTT.

The chain employs TRBV2 and TRBJ2-6; 7 bases are shared with TRBD1. The CDR3 is 16 amino acids. The J segment lost 0 bases and the V segment lost 7 bases, leaving 6 bases of the junction unmatched. Germline loops: CDR1 SNHLY, CDR2 FYNNEI. CDR3 protein: CASISTGVSGANVLTF. CDR3 coding DNA: TGTGCCAGCATTAGCACAGGGGTCTCTGGGGCCAACGTCCTGACTTTC.

With respect to this clone: This specimen includes other DNA sequences encoding the same CDR3. V is TRBV15 and J is TRBJ2-5; the D gene is possibly TRBD2 (5 bases). V was clipped by 3 bases and J by 5 bases, with 10 bases between them. The CDR3 is 13 residues long. Germline V gives CDR1 LNHNV, CDR2 YYDKDF (reference sequence). CDR3 bases: TGTGCCACCAGCAGGGGTGGCGGGGAGACCCAGTACTTC. This codes for CATSRGGGETQYF.

The rearrangement links TRBV28 to TRBJ2-3; no definite D call. The CDR3 totals 14 residues. Between the trimmed V and J ends, which lost 5 bases and 0 bases, there was a span of 9 bases. The germline V gene has CDR1 MDHEN and CDR2 SYDVKM. For the CDR3, the DNA is TGTGCCAGCAGTCAACCGGCCAGCACAGATACGCAGTATTTT. It encodes CASSQPASTDTQYF.

The chain is built from TRBV10-3 and TRBJ1-2, with no clear D. The CDR3 extends over 13 amino acids. Trimming left V 7 bases short and J 1 base short, with 10 bases between. Germline CDR1 and CDR2: ENHRY and SYGVKD. CDR3 sequence (DNA): TGTGCCATCAATCCGGACGGTAACTATGGCTACACCTTC. Its protein is CAINPDGNYGYTF.

The V gene is TRBV11-2, the J gene TRBJ2-2; no reliable D call. Germline CDR1 reads SGHAT; CDR2 reads FQNNGV. Trimming took off 5 bases at V and 7 bases at J, with 23 bases between the two ends. The CDR3 contains 17 residues. CDR3 loop: CASSRSIALGEHGELFF. The DNA for the CDR3 is TGTGCCAGCAGCCGGTCTATCGCGTTAGGAGAGCACGGGGAGCTGTTTTTT.